A single sample is the source of the 21 T cell receptor beta chains below, sequenced in a study of blood T cell repertoires in COVID-19. Clones were sequenced by immunoSEQ multiplex PCR, and TCRdb holds only the in-frame ones, with some missing. Of about 91,000 clones listed, around 80% are singletons. The source material was peripheral blood. All receptors derive from a man between 65 and 79 years old with acute or convalescent COVID-19.

This clone has a handful of counts. V usage is TRBV3-1 (or the pseudogene TRBV3-2) and J usage is TRBJ2-1, with 8 bases matching TRBD2. Germline V gene sequence: CDR1 LGHDT, CDR2 YNNKEL (reference sequence). The J segment lost 0 bases and the V segment lost 3 bases, leaving 7 bases of the junction unmatched. The CDR3 loop spans 17 amino acids. CDR3: CASSQGLGLASYNEQFF. The CDR3 DNA is TGTGCCAGCAGCCAGGGACTAGGACTAGCCTCCTACAATGAGCAGTTCTTC.

This clone came up once. J is TRBJ1-2 and V is TRBV5-1; D might be TRBD1 (6 bases). Germline V lookup: CDR1 SGHRS, CDR2 YFSETQ. The CDR3 sequence is 14 residues long. V shed 6 bases and J shed 4 bases, with 16 bases lying between them. CDR3 sequence reads: CASNVQGTGYGYTF. DNA of the CDR3: TGCGCCAGCAATGTACAGGGTACCGGCTATGGCTACACCTTC.

V gene TRBV2 combines with J gene TRBJ2-1, with 10 bases fitting TRBD2. The CDR3 spans 15 residues. Germline-derived CDR1 and CDR2 are SNHLY and FYNNEI. Trimming took 8 bases from V and 2 from J; bases not matched to a gene: 6. This chain's CDR3 is CASSSLAGAYNEQFF. The CDR3 region has the DNA TGTGCCAGCTCCTCCCTAGCGGGAGCCTACAATGAGCAGTTCTTC.

The chain combines TRBV29-1 with TRBJ1-5; perhaps TRBD1 as D (6 bases). The CDR3 length is 13 residues. The V and J ends lost 5 bases and 8 bases respectively, with 16 bases between them. Germline V gene lookup returns CDR1 SQVTM and CDR2 ANQGSEA. CDR3 DNA: TGCAGCGTTTCATCAGGGGCCAAGGAGCCCCAGCATTTT. Amino acid sequence: CSVSSGAKEPQHF.

CDR3 coding DNA: TGTGCCTGGATCGACCTAAGGGGGGGGAGCTATGGCTACACCTTC. Residues: CAWIDLRGGSYGYTF. The chain links TRBV30 to TRBJ1-2; maybe TRBD1 (6 bases). Germline lookup yields CDR1 GTSNPN and CDR2 SVGIG (reference sequence). This CDR3 is built from 15 residues. V was clipped by 4 bases and J by 4 bases, with 19 bases between them.

This clone was detected once. The gene calls are TRBV2 and TRBJ1-5; D is perhaps TRBD1 (6 bases). With 8 bases removed from V and 6 bases from J, the gap between germline ends came to 23 bases. This CDR3 region has 16 residues. Looked up from germline, CDR1 is SNHLY and CDR2 is FYNNEI. This CDR3 reads CASGGEGSGMGQPQHF. CDR3 nucleotides: TGTGCCAGCGGGGGCGAGGGGTCCGGGATGGGTCAGCCCCAGCATTTT.

The chain links TRBV24-1 to TRBJ2-5, with 8 bases identical to TRBD2. V shed 6 bases, J shed 1 base, and the junction held 6 bases outside the gene matches. Germline assignment: CDR1 KGHDR and CDR2 SFDVKD. The CDR3 spans 15 residues. DNA for the CDR3: TGTGCCACCAGTCGCGCGGGAGGTTTCCAAGAGACCCAGTACTTC. Encoded protein: CATSRAGGFQETQYF.

This rearrangement joins TRBV7-2 to TRBJ2-2; 14 bases are shared with TRBD2. The CDR3 loop spans 17 amino acids. Looked up from germline, CDR1 is SGHTA and CDR2 is FQGNSA. V shed 3 bases and J 2 bases; nucleotides not matched to a gene: 2. The CDR3 here is CASSFGLAGGNTGELFF. Here the CDR3 DNA reads TGTGCCAGCAGCTTTGGACTAGCGGGAGGTAACACCGGGGAGCTGTTTTTT.

This rearrangement joins TRBV23-1 to TRBJ1-5, with D unclear. TRBV23-1 is treated as an ORF (open reading frame) with a function not yet certain. Trimming shortened V by 4 bases and J by 5 bases, and 15 bases separated the two germline ends. This CDR3 spans 15 amino acids. The CDR3 protein is CASSRAARWDQPQHF. The CDR3 DNA reads TGCGCCAGCAGTCGGGCTGCCAGGTGGGATCAGCCCCAGCATTTT.

This clone was seen more than once but under ten times. The chain has TRBV11-2 and TRBJ2-7; D is possibly TRBD1 (6 bases). The V gene's germline CDR1 is SGHAT and CDR2 FQNNGV. Trimming took 3 bases from V and 4 from J, leaving 13 bases between them. CDR3 length equals 14 residues. CDR3 nucleotide sequence: TGTGCCAGCAGCTTTCATACAGGGTCTTACGAGCAGTACTTC. This encodes CASSFHTGSYEQYF.

This clone was picked up a small number of times. The V and J genes are TRBV19 and TRBJ1-6; D is unclear. The germline V gene has CDR1 LNHDA and CDR2 SQIVND (reference sequence). Trimming left V 8 bases short and J 0 bases short, with 11 bases between. This CDR3 has 15 amino acids. The chain's CDR3 is CASQDHSSYNSPLHF. For the CDR3, the DNA is TGTGCCAGTCAGGATCATAGCTCCTATAATTCACCCCTCCACTTT.

In DNA, the CDR3 is TGTGCCAGCTCACGAGGGACAGGATACATTCCGGACACCATATATTTT. Residues: CASSRGTGYIPDTIYF. This chain links TRBV18 with TRBJ1-3, with 8 bases identical to TRBD1. The germline gives CDR1 KGHSH, CDR2 LQKENI. The CDR3 is 16 residues long. J gave up 8 bases and V 4 bases, and 13 bases lay outside the gene matches.

In this sample, this clone turned up a few times. The V call is TRBV2, the J call TRBJ1-4; TRBD1 aligns across 8 bases. This CDR3 is 14 amino acids long. Trimming removed 4 bases from V and 8 bases from J; junction bases left unmatched: 6. Germline values: CDR1 SNHLY, CDR2 FYNNEI. CDR3: CASSVQGAGEKLFF. The CDR3 DNA follows: TGTGCCAGCAGTGTTCAGGGGGCGGGAGAAAAACTGTTTTTT.

This clone was detected ten times or more. A much larger clone differs by one base, so this may be a read error. Other DNA sequences of this sample code for an identical CDR3. In DNA form, the CDR3 reads TGCGCCAGCAGCCAAGAAGGGGGGGGGAGGCTAGGGGAGCAGTACTTC. This gives the protein CASSQEGGGRLGEQYF. This chain uses TRBV4-3 with TRBJ2-7; tentatively, D is TRBD2 (7 bases). Germline values: CDR1 LGHNA, CDR2 YSLEER. This CDR3 region has 16 residues. Trimming removed 0 bases at V and 7 bases at J, with 19 bases between.

The genes are TRBV28 and TRBJ2-7; a possible D gene is TRBD1 (5 bases). V was cut by 3 bases and J by 2 bases, with 29 bases left in between. The CDR3 is made up of 20 amino acids. In germline, CDR1 is MDHEN, CDR2 SYDVKM. The CDR3 nucleotides read TGTGCCAGCAGTTTTTCTCTAGGGGATATTTATCAGGGAACAACCTACGAGCAGTACTTC. It specifies CASSFSLGDIYQGTTYEQYF.

The genes are TRBV7-3 and TRBJ1-1, with D uncertain. V was shortened by 5 bases and J by 3 bases, with 10 bases between the two germline ends. CDR1 is SGHTA and CDR2 is FQGTGA in the germline V gene. The CDR3 length is 13 residues. The CDR3: CASSRTRDTEAFF. Written as DNA, the CDR3 is TGTGCCAGCAGCCGGACGAGGGACACTGAAGCTTTCTTT.

The rearrangement links TRBV30 to TRBJ2-1, with 9 bases matching TRBD2. The CDR3 extends over 14 amino acids. The J segment lost 4 bases and the V segment lost 1 base, leaving 2 bases of the junction unmatched. Germline-derived CDR1 and CDR2 are GTSNPN and SVGIG (reference sequence). The CDR3 bases are TGTGCCTGGAGTGAACTAGCGGGTTACAATGAGCAGTTCTTC. Its translation is CAWSELAGYNEQFF.

In this sample, this clone turned up a few times. The chain employs TRBV10-3 and TRBJ1-1; D may be TRBD1 (5 bases). CDR3 length equals 15 residues. Trimming stripped 0 bases from V and 4 bases from J, with 12 bases between. Per germline, CDR1 ENHRY and CDR2 SYGVKD. CDR3 amino acids: CAISESKGPSTEAFF. CDR3 bases: TGTGCCATCAGTGAGTCCAAGGGGCCGAGCACTGAAGCTTTCTTT.

CDR3 residues: CASTEQASTDTQYF. The DNA for the CDR3 is TGCGCCAGCACCGAACAGGCTAGCACAGATACGCAGTATTTT. This sequence joins TRBV5-1 and TRBJ2-3; weak D call: TRBD1 (5 bases). The CDR3 is 14 residues long. CDR1 SGHRS and CDR2 YFSETQ come from the germline V gene. With 6 bases removed from V and 0 bases from J, the gap between germline ends came to 11 bases.

V and J are TRBV19 and TRBJ2-1; maybe TRBD2 (6 bases). Between the trimmed V and J ends, which lost 4 bases and 6 bases, there was a span of 16 bases. The length of the CDR3 is 15 residues. CDR1 is LNHDA, CDR2 SQIVND, per germline (reference sequence). CDR3 coding DNA: TGTGCCAGTAGTAGAGCGGCAGGAGGGCTCAATGAGCAGTTCTTC. Translated, it gives CASSRAAGGLNEQFF.

The chain combines TRBV5-1 with TRBJ2-5, with D uncertain. V was trimmed by 8 bases and J by 1 base, leaving 18 bases between them. Germline values: CDR1 SGHRS, CDR2 YFSETQ. The CDR3 sequence is 15 residues long. The CDR3 reads CASRAWATVQETQYF. In DNA form, the CDR3 reads TGCGCCAGTCGAGCTTGGGCTACGGTCCAAGAGACCCAGTACTTC.